The 11 T cell receptor beta chains reported below all come from one sample, sequenced in a study of tumor and adjacent non-tumor tissue in lung cancer. This sample's RNA came from whole unsorted tissue. TCRbeta libraries were built with three rounds of nested PCR, modified from ARM-PCR. From the multiplex PCR reads, TCRdb called clonotypes with MiXCR, one entry per CDR3 protein. In the table there are roughly 140,000 distinct CDR3 sequences, about 71% of which are singletons. The sample was lung tumor tissue. These receptors all come from a man between 60 and 75 years old with small cell lung cancer.

This clonotype was seen repeatedly, ten times or more. This chain connects TRBV6-1 to TRBJ1-2, with D perhaps matching TRBD1 (6 bases). The V and J ends lost 0 bases and 6 bases respectively, with 11 bases between them. The CDR3 is 14 residues long. Per the germline V gene, CDR1 is MNHNS and CDR2 is SASEGT. The CDR3 loop reads CASSEAPGADGYTF. The CDR3 region has the DNA TGTGCCAGCAGTGAAGCGCCAGGGGCAGATGGCTACACCTTC.

Concerning this clonotype: This clone may be a read error of a much larger clone one base away. V gene TRBV29-1 combines with J gene TRBJ2-7; no clear D. Germline-derived CDR1 and CDR2 are SQVTM and ANQGSEA. This CDR3 contains 13 residues. V lost 4 bases and J lost 0, with 10 bases in between. CDR3 sequence (DNA): TGCAGCGTTGCCAAGGGCGTCTCCTACGAGCAGTACTTC. The encoded protein is CSVAKGVSYEQYF.

CDR3 in DNA: TGCAGTGCTAAAGGGGGGGCGGGCACTGAAGCTTTCTTT. Protein sequence: CSAKGGAGTEAFF. This rearrangement joins TRBV20-1 to TRBJ1-1, with D possibly TRBD1 on 6 matching bases. V was trimmed by 4 bases and J by 4 bases, leaving 13 bases between them. CDR1 is DFQATT, CDR2 SNEGSKA, per germline (reference sequence). The CDR3 contains 13 residues.

V is TRBV12-3 or TRBV12-4 and J is TRBJ1-5; 9 positions match TRBD1. The last part of the DNA fits TRBJ2-3 better; the J call may be wrong. The CDR3 sequence is 15 residues long. The CDR3 nucleotides are TGTGCCAGCAGTCCGGGACAGGGTAGCAATCAGCCCCAGTATTTT. Its protein product is CASSPGQGSNQPQYF.

This clonotype appeared many times. The chain recombines TRBV4-2 with TRBJ1-6; TRBD1 is a possible D gene (5 bases). V lost 0 bases and J lost 9, with 12 bases in between. The CDR3 totals 15 residues. Per the germline V gene, CDR1 is LGHNA and CDR2 is YNFKEQ. CDR3 region: CASSQDSGVGSPLHF. The CDR3 bases are TGTGCCAGCAGCCAAGATTCGGGGGTTGGTTCACCCCTCCACTTT.

The chain uses TRBV2 and TRBJ2-2; 7 positions agree with TRBD1. The germline V gene encodes CDR1 SNHLY and CDR2 FYNNEI. The junction had 12 bases not matched to a gene; V was cut back by 6 bases and J by 5 bases. This CDR3 has 16 amino acids. Written as DNA, the CDR3 is TGTGCCAGCAGCTCCGGGATAGGGGGCGAGACCGGGGAGCTGTTTTTT. It specifies CASSSGIGGETGELFF.

Points on this clonotype: Germline and junction disagree at one end, which may indicate a read error. This chain joins TRBV10-3 and TRBJ1-2, with D uncertain. The CDR3 length is 10 residues. Germline values: CDR1 ENHRY, CDR2 SYGVKD. As DNA, the CDR3 is TGTGGCATCGGAGAGGATGGCTACACCTTC. Protein: CGIGEDGYTF.

This clonotype was seen more than once but under ten times. J is TRBJ2-2 and V is TRBV30, with 9 bases matching TRBD1. CDR1 is GTSNPN and CDR2 is SVGIG in the germline V gene (reference sequence). J was trimmed by 7 bases and V by 4 bases; bases with no gene match: 7. The CDR3 runs 14 residues. Here the CDR3 reads CAWKLDRGIGELFF. The CDR3 bases are TGTGCCTGGAAGCTCGACAGGGGGATCGGGGAGCTGTTTTTT.

The V call is TRBV4-2, the J call TRBJ1-6; 10 bases agree with TRBD1. This CDR3 has 15 amino acids. With V trimmed by 3 bases and J by 10 bases, 6 bases remained unmatched. Germline V gives CDR1 LGHNA, CDR2 YNFKEQ. The CDR3 reads CASSHLDRGESPLHF. The CDR3 coding sequence is TGTGCCAGCAGCCACCTGGACAGGGGGGAATCACCCCTCCACTTT.

This clonotype was seen once. This sequence joins TRBV6-9 and TRBJ1-2; D gene uncertain. CDR1 and CDR2 (germline): MNHGY, SVAAGI. V was cut by 6 bases and J by 1 base, with 33 bases left in between. This CDR3 has 21 residues. The CDR3 DNA follows: TGTGCCAGCAGGGTACCGGTACGGCAAATCAAGTCGGTTCAGAATAACTATGGCTACACCTTC. Translating gives CASRVPVRQIKSVQNNYGYTF.

This clonotype was seen a few times. Just one base apart from a much larger clone, this may be a read error. This chain uses TRBV29-1 with TRBJ2-3; D is unclear. Per the germline V gene, CDR1 is SQVTM and CDR2 is ANQGSEA. V was shortened by 6 bases and J by 4 bases, with 8 bases between the two germline ends. The CDR3 length is 11 residues. CDR3 in DNA: TGCAGCGTGGGGATAGCAGATACGCAGTATTTT. Its translation is CSVGIADTQYF.